The present entry profiles one T cell receptor (beta chain) with its context. Its specificity is not known. V lost 2 bases, J lost 5 bases, and 3 bases stayed unmatched. The CDR3 consists of 14 residues. Germline values: CDR1 MNHNY, CDR2 SVGAGI (reference sequence). These data are taken from a study of cytotoxic CD8 clonotypes in ibrutinib-treated CLL. Turning to the study itself: Patient counts were about 12 relapsed/refractory, some 16 treatment-naive and some 17 IGHV unmutated. Notes on the study in general: Sample timing was unmatched between remission and later-progressing patients; lymph nodes unstudied.

Depth targeted 1 in 200,000 to 1 in 1 million T cells, averaging approximately 10x coverage per clonotype. Profiling relied on immunoSEQ multiplex PCR, and the TCRdb table lists in-frame clones only, not all of them. The sample shows around 250,000 clones, around three quarters of them seen only once. The V and J genes are TRBV6-6 and TRBJ1-5, with 7 nucleotides matching TRBD1. The clonotype comes from a human donor with chronic lymphocytic leukemia. This sample comprised PBMCs, obtained after 24 months of ibrutinib treatment. In nucleotides, the CDR3 is TGTGCCAGCAGTTACAGCAGGGGGGATCAGCCCCAGCATTTT. It is translated as CASSYSRGDQPQHF.